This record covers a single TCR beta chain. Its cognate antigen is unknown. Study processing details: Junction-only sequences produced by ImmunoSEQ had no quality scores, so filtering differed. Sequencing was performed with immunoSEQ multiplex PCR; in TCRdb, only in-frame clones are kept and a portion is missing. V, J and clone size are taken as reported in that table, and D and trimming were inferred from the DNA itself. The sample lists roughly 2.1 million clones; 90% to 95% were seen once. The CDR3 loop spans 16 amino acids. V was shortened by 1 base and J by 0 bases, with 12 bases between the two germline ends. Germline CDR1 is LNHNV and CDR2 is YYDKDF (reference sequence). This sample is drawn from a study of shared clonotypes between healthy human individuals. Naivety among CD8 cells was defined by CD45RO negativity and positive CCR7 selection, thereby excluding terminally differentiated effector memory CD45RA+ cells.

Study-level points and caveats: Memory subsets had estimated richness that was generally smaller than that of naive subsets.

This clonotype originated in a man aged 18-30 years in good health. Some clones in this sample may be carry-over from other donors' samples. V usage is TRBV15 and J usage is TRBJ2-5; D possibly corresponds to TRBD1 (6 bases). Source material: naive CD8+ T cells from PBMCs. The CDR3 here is CATSRGTDAYQETQYF. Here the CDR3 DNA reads TGTGCCACCAGCAGAGGGACAGACGCGTACCAAGAGACCCAGTACTTC.